The rows below give T cell receptor beta chains drawn from one sample of a study of shared clonotypes between healthy human individuals. Profiling relied on immunoSEQ multiplex PCR, and the TCRdb table lists in-frame clones only, not all of them. The data contain over a million clones, about 96% of them singletons. Sequencing was done on a sample of naive CD4+ T cells sorted from blood. The receptors here all came from a man aged 25-45 years in good health. The CDR3 runs from the conserved cysteine through the conserved F or W. A D gene is named only where the DNA matches it firmly. For some rows the clone size is stated as once, few or many, or as a class when expanded; others skip it.

D	J	V	size	CDR3	DNA
-	TRBJ1-1	TRBV19	-	CASRNQANTEAFF	TGTGCCAGTCGCAACCAGGCGAACACTGAAGCTTTCTTT
-	TRBJ2-3	TRBV18	-	CASSPPPDTQYF	TGTGCCAGCTCACCACCCCCAGATACGCAGTATTTT
TRBD1	TRBJ2-7	TRBV11-2	-	CASSFPPGQGAWEQYF	TGTGCCAGCAGCTTTCCTCCGGGACAGGGGGCGTGGGAGCAGTACTTC
-	TRBJ2-2	TRBV11-2	-	CASRPQGRRNTGELFF	TGTGCCAGCCGACCCCAGGGCAGGAGGAACACCGGGGAGCTGTTTTTT
-	TRBJ1-5	TRBV29-1	-	CSVGAGHQPQHF	TGCAGCGTTGGCGCGGGGCATCAGCCCCAGCATTTT
-	TRBJ2-6	TRBV7-2	-	CASSLNLGSGANVLTF	TGTGCCAGCAGCTTAAACCTGGGGTCCGGGGCCAACGTCCTGACTTTC
-	TRBJ1-2	TRBV6-5	-	CASSYSDQGGGYTF	TGTGCCAGCAGTTACTCTGACCAGGGTGGTGGCTACACCTTC
TRBD1	TRBJ2-7	TRBV6-4	-	CASKDRAAHEQYF	TGTGCCAGCAAGGACAGGGCAGCGCACGAGCAGTACTTC
-	TRBJ2-1	TRBV18	-	CASSPRLSMINEQFF	TGTGCCAGCTCACCAAGGCTGAGTATGATCAATGAGCAGTTCTTC
-	TRBJ2-1	TRBV4-3	-	CASSQDKREQFF	TGCGCCAGCAGCCAGGATAAGCGGGAGCAGTTCTTC
-	TRBJ2-2	TRBV6-6	-	CATSSSFGELFF	TGTGCCACTTCCTCCTCTTTCGGGGAGCTGTTTTTT
TRBD1	TRBJ1-1	TRBV19	-	CASDITRQGGAGRLTEAFF	TGTGCCAGCGACATTACACGGCAAGGGGGCGCGGGGCGCTTAACTGAAGCTTTCTTT
-	TRBJ1-1	TRBV5-1	-	CASSVIGTHHTGSTEAFF	TGCGCCAGCAGCGTTATTGGGACACATCATACGGGGAGCACTGAAGCTTTCTTT
-	TRBJ2-2	TRBV11-2	-	CASTQLSRGTGELFF	TGTGCCAGCACCCAATTAAGCCGTGGCACCGGGGAGCTGTTTTTT
TRBD1	TRBJ1-1	TRBV7-2	-	CASSLEWTGRRTEAFF	TGTGCCAGCAGCTTAGAATGGACAGGGCGGCGAACTGAAGCTTTCTTT
TRBD1	TRBJ1-2	TRBV9	-	CASSVEGQVYGYTF	TGTGCCAGCAGCGTAGAGGGACAGGTCTATGGCTACACCTTC
TRBD2	TRBJ2-1	TRBV28	-	CASSSTLGLAGVNEQFF	TGTGCCAGCAGCTCCACCTTGGGACTAGCGGGAGTTAATGAGCAGTTCTTC
-	TRBJ1-3	TRBV18	-	CASSRGQSSSGNTIYF	TGTGCCAGCTCACGTGGACAGTCGAGCTCTGGAAACACCATATATTTT
TRBD1	TRBJ2-7	TRBV5-6	-	CASSLPGTGYYEQYF	TGTGCCAGCAGCCTTCCCGGGACAGGGTACTACGAGCAGTACTTC
-	TRBJ1-1	TRBV7-8	-	CASSLAEGNTEAFF	TGTGCCAGCAGCTTGGCCGAAGGGAACACTGAAGCTTTCTTT
-	TRBJ1-5	TRBV27	-	CASSRSIGGGPQHF	TGTGCCAGCAGCCGAAGTATAGGGGGTGGGCCCCAGCATTTT
-	TRBJ2-7	TRBV7-9	-	CASSLAGSSYEQYF	TGTGCCAGCAGCTTAGCGGGCAGCTCCTACGAGCAGTACTTC
TRBD1	TRBJ1-5	TRBV5-1	-	CASSLAPGTGVPPQHF	TGCGCCAGCAGCTTGGCCCCGGGGACAGGGGTTCCGCCCCAGCATTTT
-	TRBJ1-5	TRBV27	-	CASSPSSDRGQPQHF	TGTGCCAGCAGTCCCTCCTCGGACAGAGGTCAGCCCCAACATTTT
-	TRBJ1-3	TRBV15	-	CATSRDHAGVGNTIYF	TGTGCCACCAGCAGGGACCATGCAGGGGTCGGAAACACCATATATTTT
TRBD2	TRBJ2-3	TRBV5-1	-	CASTLGTSGTDTQYF	TGCGCCAGCACTTTGGGGACTAGCGGCACAGATACGCAGTATTTT
-	TRBJ2-3	TRBV15	-	CATSRDRTRSQYF	TGTGCCACCAGCAGAGATCGGACACGCTCGCAGTATTTT
TRBD1	TRBJ1-5	TRBV5-6	-	CASSLTGGGGDNQPQHF	TGTGCCAGCAGCTTGACAGGGGGTGGTGGGGACAATCAGCCCCAGCATTTT
-	TRBJ2-1	TRBV7-2	-	CASSLSIVGLGSEQFF	TGTGCCAGCAGCTTGAGTATCGTAGGTTTGGGGTCTGAGCAGTTCTTC
TRBD1	TRBJ1-2	TRBV19	few	CATRDRVGYTF	TGTGCCACCCGGGACAGGGTCGGCTACACCTTC
-	TRBJ1-1	TRBV7-3	-	CASSPGVGTEAFF	TGTGCCAGCAGCCCCGGGGTGGGCACTGAAGCTTTCTTT
TRBD2	TRBJ2-7	TRBV6-1	-	CASSDGLAGPYEQYF	TGTGCCAGCAGTGACGGACTAGCGGGTCCCTACGAGCAGTACTTC
-	TRBJ2-7	TRBV28	-	CASSHDNYEQYF	TGTGCCAGCAGCCACGACAATTACGAGCAGTACTTC
-	TRBJ2-4	TRBV6-5	-	CASSFGTENIQYF	TGTGCCAGCAGTTTCGGAACCGAAAACATTCAGTACTTC
-	TRBJ2-7	TRBV5-5	-	CASSLGAAGYEQYF	TGTGCCAGCAGCTTGGGCGCAGCGGGCTACGAGCAGTACTTC
TRBD1	TRBJ1-1	TRBV28	-	CASSLQGAAEAFF	TGTGCCAGCAGTTTACAGGGGGCCGCGGAGGCTTTCTTT